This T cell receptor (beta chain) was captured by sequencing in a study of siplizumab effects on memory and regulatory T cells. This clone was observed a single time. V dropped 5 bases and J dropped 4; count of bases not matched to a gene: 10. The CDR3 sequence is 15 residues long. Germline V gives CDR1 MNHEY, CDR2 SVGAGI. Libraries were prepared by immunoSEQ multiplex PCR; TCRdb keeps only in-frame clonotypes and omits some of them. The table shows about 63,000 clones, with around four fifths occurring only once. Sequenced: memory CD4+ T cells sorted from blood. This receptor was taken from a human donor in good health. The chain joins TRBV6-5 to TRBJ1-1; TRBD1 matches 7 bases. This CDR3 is CASSPSLTGSTEAFF. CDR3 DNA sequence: TGTGCCAGCAGTCCATCCTTGACAGGGAGCACTGAAGCTTTCTTT.